The source of this TCR beta chain is a study of T-cell reconstitution after alpha-beta-depleted transplantation in children. In its sample, this clonotype was seen a few times. The antigen is unknown. Unique molecular identifiers were used to barcode this TCRbeta library. TCRdb re-analysed the PCR reads in MiXCR, keeping a single row per CDR3 protein. The top ten hold about 28% of the sample, which has 800,000 to 1,000,000 distinct CDR3 sequences, roughly 31% seen once. V was shortened by 6 bases and J by 0 bases, with 8 bases between the two germline ends. Per the germline V gene, CDR1 is SQVTM and CDR2 is ANQGSEA. The length of the CDR3 is 12 residues. The study, taken as a whole, reports: Reported findings indicate that, about two months after transplant, alpha-beta T cells came from several hundred expanded clones, which were derived from non-depleted graft cells. Among T cells one year after transplant, newly produced cells accounted for most counts and diversity. Surviving recipient T cells and intrathymic progenitors accounted for some patients' high TCRbeta diversity at day 60.

The clonotype comes from a boy under two years old who had a stem cell transplant for SCID, so the T cells may come from the graft donor. The rearrangement uses TRBV29-1 and TRBJ1-1, with TRBD1 as a possible D gene (6 bases). The sample in question was PBMCs, mostly from graft donor cells, obtained 360 days after TCRalphabeta/CD19-depleted stem cell transplant. CDR3 nucleotide sequence: TGCAGCGTGTACAGGGTGAACACTGAAGCTTTCTTT. It encodes CSVYRVNTEAFF. The full variable domain, rest sourced from reference TRBV29-1 and TRBJ1-1, is SAVISQKPSRDICQRGTSLTIQCQVDSQVTMMFWYRQQPGQSLTLIATANQGSEATYESGFVIDKFPISRPNLTFSTLTVSNMSPEDSSIYLCSVYRVNTEAFFGQGTRLTVV.